This T cell receptor (beta chain) appears in the sequencing data of a study of T cell repertoires in cytomegalovirus infection (dated by TCRdb to the late 2010s). Concerning the study at large: Recently identified HLA-C-restricted CMV epitopes, whose presentation resists viral immunomodulation, were targeted by peptide stimulations together with well-studied HLA-B-restricted epitopes. The HLA type of each donor mattered for the analysis, because public TCR beta signatures pointed to carriage of CMV infection along with the matching HLA type.

Only a few counts were recorded for this clonotype. Its binding antigen is unknown. Base-call qualities are not available, and no considerably larger clone is one nucleotide away. Explained via the paper, the treatment or condition label denotes: in vitro stimulation with specific CMV peptide epitopes to enrich CMV-specific T cells. TCRdb names Illumina HiSeq 1500 as the instrument used. TCRdb reanalyzed the raw reads on its own, using fastp at Q25 for trimming and MiXCR for clone calling, and kept in-frame beta chains. Each entry merges the rows of one CDR3 protein and shows their most common DNA and genes. The sample table holds some 940,000 distinct CDR3 sequences, of which about 33% were seen once. The ten most abundant clones make up over 10% of the sample. The CDR3 covers 14 residues, taking in both the cysteine and the phenylalanine. Only CDR3 DNA is held: 42 bases, read in frame from base 1. V is cut by 3 bases and J by 1 base, and the space between the germline ends is 9 bases.

What the authors observed across the whole study: The ex vivo response was dominated by HLA-C-restricted CMV-specific TCR beta clonotypes, and the single most frequent clonotype in two of eight donors was supplied by these HLA-C-restricted clonotypes. In both this cohort and an independent cohort of several hundred donors, the cumulative frequency of public TCR beta family members distinguished carriers of CMV infection plus the relevant HLA type.

This clonotype originated in a human donor in good health (CMV status not recorded). Some clones in this sample may be carry-over from other donors' samples. The sample consisted of cultured CD8+ T cells from PBMCs, taken from culture after CMV antigen stimulation. The V and J genes are TRBV12-3 or TRBV12-4 and TRBJ2-5, and the D gene may be TRBD2, 6 bases matching. The encoded CDR3 is CASSFAGFQETQYF. The base sequence is TGTGCCAGCAGTTTCGCGGGATTCCAAGAGACCCAGTACTTC.